The source of this T cell receptor beta chain is a study of regulatory T cells in long-lasting Graves disease. General study findings and limits: Preferential use of TRBV28, TRBJ1-2 and TRBJ2-5 was seen in persistent disease.

V gave up 2 bases and J gave up 10 bases, with 12 bases separating them. Germline CDR1 and CDR2: SEHNR and FQNEAQ (reference sequence). This CDR3 region has 14 residues. Concerning this clonotype: Its antigen is as yet unknown.

CDR3 regions were amplified by Arm-PCR using iRepertoire HTBI primers to build TCR beta libraries. Authors' analysis steps: The identification of 62 TRBV and 14 TRBJ segments was made across samples. TCRdb processed the multiplex PCR reads anew with MiXCR; each CDR3 protein has one entry. For this entry, the V and J calls and clone size follow TCRdb and not the study's own pipeline. In the table there are approximately 470,000 distinct CDR3 sequences, less than 25% of which are singletons. This sample's time point: persistent/refractory GD, antithyroid drugs over 5 years with positive TRAb. With RNA extracted from PBMCs as input, the TCR library was made. Graves' disease diagnosis was established per American Thyroid Association guidelines.

The sequence derives from a female donor with Graves disease. The sequencing used peripheral blood mononuclear cells (PBMCs), collected when the disease was refractory, from a patient treated with antithyroid drugs. The chain is built from TRBV7-9 and TRBJ1-6; tentatively, D is TRBD1 (5 bases). The CDR3 region has the DNA TGTGCCAGCAGCTTACCGGGGCAGGGATCACCCCTCCACTTT. This codes for CASSLPGQGSPLHF.